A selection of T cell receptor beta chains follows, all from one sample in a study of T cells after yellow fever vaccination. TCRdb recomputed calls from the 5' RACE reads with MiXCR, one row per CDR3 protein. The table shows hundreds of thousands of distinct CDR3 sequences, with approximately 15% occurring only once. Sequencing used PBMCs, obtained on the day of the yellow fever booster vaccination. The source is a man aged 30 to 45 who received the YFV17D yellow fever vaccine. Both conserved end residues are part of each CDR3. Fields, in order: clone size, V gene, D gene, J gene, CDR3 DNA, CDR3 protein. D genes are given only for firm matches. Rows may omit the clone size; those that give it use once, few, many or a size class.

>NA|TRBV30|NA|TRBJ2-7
TGTGCCTGGAGTATAAGTGTGCGGAACGAGCAGTACTTC
CAWSISVRNEQYF
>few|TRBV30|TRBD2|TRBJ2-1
TGTGCCTGGAGTCTAGGGACTAGCGACTACAATGAGCAGTTCTTC
CAWSLGTSDYNEQFF
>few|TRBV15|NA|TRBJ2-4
TGTGCCACCAGCAGGGAGGGGGGGACGGTCAAAAACATTCAGTACTTC
CATSREGGTVKNIQYF
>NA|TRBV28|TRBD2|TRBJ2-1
TGTGCCAGCAGTCGATTAGCGGGAGGGCCGAGGGAGCAGTTCTTC
CASSRLAGGPREQFF
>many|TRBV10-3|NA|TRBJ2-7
TGTGCCAGTCAGGGAGAGCCCCCCTACGAGCAGTACTTC
CASQGEPPYEQYF
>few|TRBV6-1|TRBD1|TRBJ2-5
TGTGCCAGCAGGCTCCCAGGGACAGGGGGAGAGACCCAGTACTTC
CASRLPGTGGETQYF
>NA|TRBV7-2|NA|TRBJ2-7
TGTGCCAGCAGCTTAGAAGCGGGCTCGGGGTACTTC
CASSLEAGSGYF
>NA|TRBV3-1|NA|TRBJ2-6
TGTGCCAGCAGCCAGAACTCTGGGGCCAACGTCCTGACTTTC
CASSQNSGANVLTF
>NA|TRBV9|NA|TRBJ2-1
TGTGCCAGCAGCCCGTTAGACAATGAGCAGTTCTTC
CASSPLDNEQFF
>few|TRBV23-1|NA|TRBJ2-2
TGCGCCAGCACACCCACCCTTCTAGGGGGGAACACCGGGGAGCTGTTTTTT
CASTPTLLGGNTGELFF
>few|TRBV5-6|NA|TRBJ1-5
TGTGCCAGCAGCTTGGGTCGGGACGGGAAGAGGAAGCCCCAGCATTTT
CASSLGRDGKRKPQHF
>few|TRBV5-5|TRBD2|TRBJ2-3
TGTGCCAGCAGCTTGGCCTGGGGGGGGGGAACAGATACGCAGTATTTT
CASSLAWGGGTDTQYF
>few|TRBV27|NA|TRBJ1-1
TGTGCCAGCAGTTTGGTTTACGGGAAGACTGAAGCTTTCTTT
CASSLVYGKTEAFF
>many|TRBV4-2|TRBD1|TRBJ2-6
TGTGCCAGCAGCCGGCGGACAGGGGCTGGGGCCAACGTCCTGACTTTC
CASSRRTGAGANVLTF
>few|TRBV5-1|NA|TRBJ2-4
TGCGCCAGCAGCGGAAGGACGGAGGCCCGAAACATTCAGTACTTC
CASSGRTEARNIQYF
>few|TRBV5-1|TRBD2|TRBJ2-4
TGCGCCAGCAGCTTGGCTCAGTCGTCCAGCGGGAGTGTCAACATTCAGTACTTC
CASSLAQSSSGSVNIQYF
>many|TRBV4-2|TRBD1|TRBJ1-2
TGTGCCAGCAGCCAAGGACAGGGGATTTATGGCTACACCTTC
CASSQGQGIYGYTF
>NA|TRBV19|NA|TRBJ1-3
TGTGCCAGTAGTATATTCCGAAGCTCTGGAAACACCATATATTTT
CASSIFRSSGNTIYF
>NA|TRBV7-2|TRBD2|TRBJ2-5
TGTGCCAGCAGCTTAGATCCTAGCGGGAGCTCGGAGACCCAGTACTTC
CASSLDPSGSSETQYF
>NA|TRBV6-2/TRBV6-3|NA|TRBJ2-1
TGTGCCAGCAGTCCCCTGGGGAGCGGTGAGCAGTTCTTC
CASSPLGSGEQFF
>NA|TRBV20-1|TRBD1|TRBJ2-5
TGCAGTGCCCTGACAAGGGGGCTAGGAGAGACCCAGTACTTC
CSALTRGLGETQYF
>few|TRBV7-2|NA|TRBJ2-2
TGTGCCAGCAGGGCAAAGGGGTCAGGTTTTACCGGGGAGCTGTTTTTT
CASRAKGSGFTGELFF
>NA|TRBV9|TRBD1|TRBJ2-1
TGTGCCAGCAGCGGGACAGGGGTGAGGAACAATGAGCAGTTCTTC
CASSGTGVRNNEQFF
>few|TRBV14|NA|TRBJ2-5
TGTGCCAGCAGCCGAGACCCCCTCGGATTTCAGACCCAGTACTTC
CASSRDPLGFQTQYF
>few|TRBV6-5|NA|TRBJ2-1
TGTGCCAGCAGTTACAGTTGGCGGAGGAGCTCCTACAATGAGCAGTTCTTC
CASSYSWRRSSYNEQFF